This entry lists 18 T cell receptor beta chains sequenced from one sample in a study of T-cell reconstitution after alpha-beta-depleted transplantation in children (TCRdb year 2016). Library prep was done by PCR. Sequencer: Illumina HiSeq 2500. Molecular barcoding was employed in the preparation of TCR libraries, with unique molecular identifiers being used to normalize TCRbeta repertoire quantification. TCRdb itself trimmed the public reads at Q25 with fastp, ran MiXCR and retained productive beta chains. Each entry merges the rows of one CDR3 protein and shows their most common DNA and genes. The sample table records about 640,000 distinct CDR3 sequences; 15% to 20% of these occur just once. Over 0.95% of the sample goes to the ten largest clones. The sequences come from PBMCs from the stem cell graft donor, collected from the stem cell graft. These receptors all stem from a human donor who donated a stem cell graft to a child with acute myeloid leukemia.

The chain links TRBV18 to TRBJ1-4, with 7 bases fitting TRBD1. CDR1 and CDR2 from the germline V gene are KGHSH and LQKENI. J lost 0 bases, V lost 3 bases, and 7 bases had no gene match. The CDR3 runs to 17 residues. This CDR3 is CASSPRTGDTTNEKLFF. CDR3 bases: TGTGCCAGCTCACCCAGGACAGGCGATACAACTAATGAAAAACTGTTTTTT.

This clonotype was detected ten times or more. V is TRBV7-2 and J is TRBJ1-3; perhaps TRBD1 as D (6 bases). The V gene's germline CDR1 is SGHTA and CDR2 FQGNSA. This CDR3 is 15 amino acids long. The V end lost 5 bases, the J end lost 4 bases, and 15 bases lay between the germline ends. The CDR3 sequence is CASSLRGGGGNTIYF. The CDR3 nucleotides read TGTGCCAGCAGCCTAAGGGGGGGCGGAGGAAACACCATATATTTT.

This clonotype has a handful of counts. V is TRBV4-3 and J is TRBJ2-2, with 10 positions matching TRBD2. The CDR3 covers 19 residues. Germline CDR1 reads LGHNA; CDR2 reads YSLEER. V gave up 4 bases and J gave up 1 base; unmatched junction bases: 12. The CDR3 loop is CASSPIIAGGPMNTGELFF. CDR3 nucleotides: TGCGCCAGCAGCCCGATAATAGCGGGGGGCCCGATGAACACCGGGGAGCTGTTTTTT.

Here the CDR3 reads CATSSDKAANTGELFF. Here the CDR3 DNA reads TGTGCCACCAGCAGCGATAAGGCAGCCAACACCGGGGAGCTGTTTTTT. The rearrangement uses TRBV15 and TRBJ2-2; no clear D gene. Trimming removed 3 bases from V and 2 bases from J, with 13 bases in between. The CDR3 totals 16 residues. CDR1 LNHNV and CDR2 YYDKDF come from the germline V gene (reference sequence).

This sequence joins TRBV12-3 or TRBV12-4 and TRBJ1-2, with 7 bases identical to TRBD1. J lost 4 bases, V lost 1 base, and 9 bases had no gene match. This CDR3 is 16 amino acids long. The CDR3 DNA sequence: TGTGCCAGCAGTTTAGTTCCGCAGGGGGGTGGCTATGGCTACACCTTC. It encodes CASSLVPQGGGYGYTF.

This clonotype has a count of ten or more. The V call is TRBV20-1, the J call TRBJ2-3; possibly TRBD2 for D (6 bases). CDR3 length equals 16 residues. Germline V gene sequence: CDR1 DFQATT, CDR2 SNEGSKA (reference sequence). Trimming pared 0 bases from V and 6 bases from J, leaving 19 bases between. The DNA of the CDR3 is TGCAGTGCTAGAGATCTCAGCGGGCGGTCCGGGGATACGCAGTATTTT. Amino acid sequence: CSARDLSGRSGDTQYF.

This clonotype occurred a few times. The rearrangement uses TRBV7-3 and TRBJ2-2, with 8 bases fitting TRBD1. CDR1 and CDR2 from the germline V gene are SGHTA and FQGTGA. V shed 5 bases, J shed 2 bases, and the junction held 4 bases outside the gene matches. CDR3 length: 15 amino acids. The CDR3 here is CASSTQGANTGELFF. CDR3 DNA sequence: TGTGCCAGCAGCACGCAGGGGGCCAACACCGGGGAGCTGTTTTTT.

The chain has TRBV7-2 and TRBJ1-1; unclear D gene. CDR3 size: 13 residues. Trimming pared 5 bases from V and 6 bases from J, leaving 13 bases between. Germline V gene sequence: CDR1 SGHTA, CDR2 FQGNSA. The DNA of the CDR3 is TGTGCCAGCAGCGTCGCCGGGGTCCCTGAAGCTTTCTTT. Translation: CASSVAGVPEAFF.

The V gene is TRBV7-3, the J gene TRBJ1-2; 8 bases fit TRBD1. There are 12 residues in the CDR3. The germline V gene encodes CDR1 SGHTA and CDR2 FQGTGA. The V and J ends lost 11 bases and 4 bases, in that order; junction bases with no gene match: 6. In nucleotides, the CDR3 is TGTGCCGGAAGACAGGGGACCTATGGCTACACCTTC. This encodes CAGRQGTYGYTF.

This clonotype was found a few times. V usage is TRBV12-5 and J usage is TRBJ2-6; the D is unclear. V was shortened by 7 bases and J by 2 bases, with 6 bases between the two germline ends. CDR3 length equals 13 residues. CDR1 is LGHNT, CDR2 FRNRAP, per germline. This chain's CDR3 is CASALAGANVLTF. DNA for the CDR3: TGTGCTAGTGCCTTAGCTGGGGCCAACGTCCTGACTTTC.

This clonotype was seen many times. The chain uses TRBV29-1 and TRBJ2-7; 7 positions match TRBD1. V was clipped by 7 bases and J by 1 base; unmatched bases: 19. CDR3 size: 17 residues. CDR1 is SQVTM, CDR2 ANQGSEA, per germline. This CDR3 is CSAMTPGQRRASYEQYF. The CDR3 DNA is TGCAGCGCCATGACCCCGGGACAGAGGAGAGCGTCCTACGAGCAGTACTTC.

This clonotype was recorded many times. The chain employs TRBV7-2 and TRBJ2-5; D assignment may be TRBD1 or TRBD2 (5 bases each). V was trimmed by 5 bases and J by 2 bases, leaving 12 bases between them. CDR3 length: 14 residues. In germline, CDR1 is SGHTA, CDR2 FQGNSA. The CDR3 coding sequence is TGTGCCAGCAGCGTACCGGGACGGCAAGAGACCCAGTACTTC. It codes for CASSVPGRQETQYF.

This clonotype was counted between two and nine times. The chain carries TRBV12-3 or TRBV12-4 and TRBJ2-3, with D perhaps TRBD2 (5 bases). The V end was cut by 5 bases, the J end by 2 bases, with 17 bases between. The CDR3 has 16 amino acids. The CDR3 region has the DNA TGTGCCAGCAGTCACCCCCAGGACTTCGACACAGATACGCAGTATTTT. It is translated as CASSHPQDFDTDTQYF.

This chain uses TRBV7-9 with TRBJ2-1; 9 bases line up with TRBD2. J gave up 7 bases and V 3 bases, and 7 bases lay outside the gene matches. The CDR3 is 15 residues long. Germline values: CDR1 SEHNR, CDR2 FQNEAQ (reference sequence). This CDR3 reads CASSFPAGGENEQFF. The CDR3 DNA sequence: TGTGCCAGCAGCTTCCCAGCGGGAGGTGAAAATGAGCAGTTCTTC.

The table lists this clonotype with many counts. The chain combines TRBV9 with TRBJ1-3; 8 bases line up with TRBD1. Germline CDR1 SGDLS, CDR2 YYNGEE. This CDR3 is built from 17 residues. The ends lost 1 base at V and 0 bases at J; junction bases unmatched: 6. Here the CDR3 reads CASSVWGQDYSGNTIYF. CDR3 in DNA: TGTGCCAGCAGCGTATGGGGACAGGACTACTCTGGAAACACCATATATTTT.

The sample holds a few counts of this clonotype. The CDR3 protein is CSGRITSTDTQYF. Written as DNA, the CDR3 is TGCAGTGGACGTATAACTAGCACAGATACGCAGTATTTT. The J gene is TRBJ2-3, the V gene TRBV20-1; D is unclear. This CDR3 has 13 amino acids. V was cut by 7 bases and J by 0 bases, with 11 bases left in between. Germline CDR1 and CDR2: DFQATT and SNEGSKA (reference sequence).

This clonotype was found many times. The rearrangement joins TRBV20-1 to TRBJ2-3, with a tentative D call TRBD1 (5 bases). This CDR3 is built from 9 residues. Germline CDR1 DFQATT, CDR2 SNEGSKA (reference sequence). V was cut by 5 bases and J by 9 bases, with 6 bases left in between. CDR3 nucleotide sequence: TGCAGTGCTGGGGCCACGCAGTATTTT. Translating gives CSAGATQYF.

The V and J genes are TRBV25-1 and TRBJ2-7; the D is unclear. The V end lost 1 base, the J end lost 1 base, and 8 bases lay between the germline ends. The germline V gene has CDR1 MGHDK and CDR2 SYGVNS. The CDR3 spans 14 residues. The CDR3 nucleotides read TGTGCCAGCAGTGAATCGGCAGGTTCCTACGAGCAGTACTTC. Translating it yields CASSESAGSYEQYF.